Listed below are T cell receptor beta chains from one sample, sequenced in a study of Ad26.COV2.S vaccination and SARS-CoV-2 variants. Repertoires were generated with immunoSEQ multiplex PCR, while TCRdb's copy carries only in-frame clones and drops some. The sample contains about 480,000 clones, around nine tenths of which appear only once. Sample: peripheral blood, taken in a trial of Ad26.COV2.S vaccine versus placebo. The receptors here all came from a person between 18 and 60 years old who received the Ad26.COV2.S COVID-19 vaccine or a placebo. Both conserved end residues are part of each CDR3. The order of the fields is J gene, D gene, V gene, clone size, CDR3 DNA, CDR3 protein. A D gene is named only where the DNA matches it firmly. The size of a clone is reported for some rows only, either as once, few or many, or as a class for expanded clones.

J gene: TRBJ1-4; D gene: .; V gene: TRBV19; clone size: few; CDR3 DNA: TGTGCCAGTAGTATTAGCGGGCAGCCTCCTAAGAAACTGTTTTTT; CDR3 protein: CASSISGQPPKKLFF
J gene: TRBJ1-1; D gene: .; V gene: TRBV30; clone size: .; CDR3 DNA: TGTGCCTGGAGTAGAGTCGGCCCGGGAACTGAAGCTTTCTTT; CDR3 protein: CAWSRVGPGTEAFF
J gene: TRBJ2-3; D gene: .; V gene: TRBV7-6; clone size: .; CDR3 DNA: TGTGCCAGCAGCTTAGGGGGGGCCGCGGATACGCAGTATTTT; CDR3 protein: CASSLGGAADTQYF
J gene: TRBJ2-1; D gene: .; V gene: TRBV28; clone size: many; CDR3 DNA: TGTGCCAGCAGTTTATATTCCGGGAGTTTAAAGAATGAGCAGTTCTTC; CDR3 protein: CASSLYSGSLKNEQFF
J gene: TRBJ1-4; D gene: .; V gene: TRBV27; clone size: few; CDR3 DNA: TGTGCCAGCAGTTTATCCAAACAGCAAAAACTGTTTTTT; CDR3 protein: CASSLSKQQKLFF
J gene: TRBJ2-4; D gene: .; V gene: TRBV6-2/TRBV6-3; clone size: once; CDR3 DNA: TGTGCCAGCAGTTACGTGTTCGGGTCTAGCGAAACCAAAAACATTCAGTACTTC; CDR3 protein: CASSYVFGSSETKNIQYF
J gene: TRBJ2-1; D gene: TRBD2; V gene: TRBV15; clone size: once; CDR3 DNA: TGTGCCACCAGCCGCCTAGCGGGGGCCTACAATGAGCAGTTCTTC; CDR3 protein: CATSRLAGAYNEQFF
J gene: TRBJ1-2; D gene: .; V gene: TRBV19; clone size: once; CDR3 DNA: TGTGCCAGCACCTATGACTATGGCTACACCTTC; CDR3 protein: CASTYDYGYTF
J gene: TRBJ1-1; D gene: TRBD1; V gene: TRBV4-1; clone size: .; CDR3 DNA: TGCGCCAGCAGCCTTCAGACAGGGCAGAACACTGAAGCTTTCTTT; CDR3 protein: CASSLQTGQNTEAFF
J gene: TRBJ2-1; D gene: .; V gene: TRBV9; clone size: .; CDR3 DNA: TGTGCCAGCAGCGTTCGGCACAATTACAATGAGCAGTTCTTC; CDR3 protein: CASSVRHNYNEQFF
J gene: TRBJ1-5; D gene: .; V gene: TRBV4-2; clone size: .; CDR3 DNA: TGTGCCAGCAGCCAAGTTTTAGCCAGCGACAATCAGCCCCAGCATTTT; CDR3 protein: CASSQVLASDNQPQHF
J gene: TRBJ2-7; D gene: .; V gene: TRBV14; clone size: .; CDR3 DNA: TGTGCCAGCAGCCAAGTACAGGGACCCTACTACGAGCAGTACTTC; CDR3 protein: CASSQVQGPYYEQYF
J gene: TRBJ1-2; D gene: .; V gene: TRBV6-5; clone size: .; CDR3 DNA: TGTGCCAGCGACGCATCCTTAGGTACAGAAGGTGGCTACACCTTC; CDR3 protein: CASDASLGTEGGYTF
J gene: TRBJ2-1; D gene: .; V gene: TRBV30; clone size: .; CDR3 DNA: TGTGCCTGGAGCGCCGGACCCGGTGAGCAGTTCTTC; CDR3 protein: CAWSAGPGEQFF
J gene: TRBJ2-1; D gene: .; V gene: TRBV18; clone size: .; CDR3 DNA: TGTGCCAGCTCACCGCTCGGGAGCGCGTACAATGAGCAGTTCTTC; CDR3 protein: CASSPLGSAYNEQFF
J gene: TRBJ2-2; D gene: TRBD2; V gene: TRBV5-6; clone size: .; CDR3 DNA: TGTGCCAGCAGCCTGGGACTAGCGGGAGGCACCGGGGAGCTGTTTTTT; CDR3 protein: CASSLGLAGGTGELFF
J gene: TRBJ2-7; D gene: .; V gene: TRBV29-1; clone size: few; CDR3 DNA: TGCAGCGTAATAACGGACCTCTACGAGCAGTACTTC; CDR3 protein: CSVITDLYEQYF
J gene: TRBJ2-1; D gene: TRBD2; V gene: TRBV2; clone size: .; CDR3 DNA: TGTGCCACCGGCCAGGATAGCGGGAGCAAAGGCGTTGAGCAGTTCTTC; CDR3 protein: CATGQDSGSKGVEQFF
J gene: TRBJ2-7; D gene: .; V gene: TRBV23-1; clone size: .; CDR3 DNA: TGCGCCAGCGTGCCCTTAGGACGGTTCAACTACGAGCAGTACTTC; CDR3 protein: CASVPLGRFNYEQYF